This is a list of T cell receptor beta chains from one sample in a study of blood T cell repertoires in COVID-19. Clones were read by immunoSEQ multiplex PCR, and TCRdb kept only the in-frame ones, dropping some. Here the sample spans under 200,000 clones, roughly 93% being singletons. Specimen: peripheral blood. The receptors shown here come from a man younger than 35 with acute or convalescent COVID-19. Each CDR3 is given with its conserved first and last residue. Size values are once, few and many counts, or a class for expanded clones, and some rows have none.

CASSGGEAYEQYF,TRBV4-1,-
CASSKGKGAGTDTQYF,TRBV18,-
CASSIDFGTDYTYEQYF,TRBV19,-
CASSDLGRDSGNTIYF,TRBV25-1,once
CASTRGSTDTQYF,TRBV7-9,-
CASSLTGGYGYTF,TRBV2,-
CASIPVNREDEQFF,TRBV7-9,-
CASSLGRTGASYEQYF,TRBV7-9,-
CASSKGTSNTEAFF,TRBV11-2,many
CASSLEASGQETQYF,TRBV11-2,-
CAWSMGQSSYNSPLHF,TRBV30,few
CASAPGGREKLFF,TRBV18,once
CASRLAGGGADTQYF,TRBV5-4,-
CASSTRYGYTF,TRBV6-5,-
CASSFREPVEAFF,TRBV18,-
CASSVVGFTGKGSGELFF,TRBV9,-
CAWSVRQNTEAFF,TRBV30,-
CASRFRDNDYNEQFF,TRBV19,-
CASTKREAMGEAFF,TRBV27,-
CASSILSTGVTVGAQYF,TRBV19,-
CASSPRGSSSYEQYF,TRBV7-9,once
CASSLGQATDTQYF,TRBV5-4,once
CASSSLPTGYPNYGYTF,TRBV9,-
CASSSGQGVFYEQYF,TRBV5-1,-
CASSYWGVNQPQHF,TRBV19,-
CASQSGGAGDEQFF,TRBV5-1,-
CASSLVGRGKEAFF,TRBV27,-
CASSEQGFGNQPQHF,TRBV6-1,-
CASSTLTGSHEQYF,TRBV11-2,-
CASSQGQEYGYTF,TRBV5-6,-
CASRVDINQPQHF,TRBV6-5,-
CATSDPSRQGYTGELFF,TRBV24-1,-
CASSPQGQIYGYTF,TRBV11-2,-
CASSFLGLAGTYNEQFF,TRBV27,-
CASSDRNQPQHF,TRBV2,-
CACFRQGSYEQYF,TRBV30,-
CASTKSVVGAAAEKLFF,TRBV10-2,-
CASSFFQGSPLHF,TRBV7-9,once
CASSQEVKAATGRHEQYF,TRBV4-2,-
CASGDRASLLNSPLHF,TRBV2,-
CASSPRLRIQETQYF,TRBV14,-
CSVDRGARYGELFF,TRBV29-1,once
CASSRQGSEQYF,TRBV6-5,-
CASSLSRTSGDYNEQFF,TRBV7-8,-
CASSINGRDEQYF,TRBV19,-
CASSQRGTGNYYNSPLHF,TRBV7-2,-
CASSIPGTGVYEQYF,TRBV5-4,-
CSGHDRGLPEAFF,TRBV29-1,-
CASSLIRGPLRETNEKLFF,TRBV5-6,-
CASSNRGSLNTEAFF,TRBV9,-